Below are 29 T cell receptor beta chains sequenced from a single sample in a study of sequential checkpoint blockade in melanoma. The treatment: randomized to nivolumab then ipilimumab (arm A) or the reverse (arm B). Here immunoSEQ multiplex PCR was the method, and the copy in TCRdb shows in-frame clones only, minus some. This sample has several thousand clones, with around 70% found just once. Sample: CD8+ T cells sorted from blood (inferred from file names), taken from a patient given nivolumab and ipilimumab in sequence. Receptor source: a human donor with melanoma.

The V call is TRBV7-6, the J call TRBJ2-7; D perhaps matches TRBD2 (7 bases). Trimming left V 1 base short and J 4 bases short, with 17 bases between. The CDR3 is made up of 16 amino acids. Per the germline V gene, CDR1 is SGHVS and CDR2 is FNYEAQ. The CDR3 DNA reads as TGTGCCAGCAGCTTAGGAGTGGGGGGGGCAGGTTACGAGCAGTACTTC. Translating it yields CASSLGVGGAGYEQYF.

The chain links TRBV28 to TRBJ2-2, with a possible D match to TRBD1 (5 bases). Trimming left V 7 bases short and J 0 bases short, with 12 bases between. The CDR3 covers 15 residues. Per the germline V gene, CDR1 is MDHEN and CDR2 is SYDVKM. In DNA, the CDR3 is TGTGCCAGCAAACCTACAGGAGCGAACACCGGGGAGCTGTTTTTT. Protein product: CASKPTGANTGELFF.

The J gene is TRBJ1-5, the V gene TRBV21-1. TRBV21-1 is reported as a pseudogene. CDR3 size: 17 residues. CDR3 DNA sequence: TGTGCCAGCAGGTCGGGCCTAGCTACATGGCATCATCAGCCCCAGCATTTT. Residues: CASRSGLATWHHQPQHF.

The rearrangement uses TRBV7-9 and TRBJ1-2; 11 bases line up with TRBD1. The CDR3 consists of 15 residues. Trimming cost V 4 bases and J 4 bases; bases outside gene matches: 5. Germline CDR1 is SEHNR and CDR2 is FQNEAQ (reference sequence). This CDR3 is CASSSGQGASYGYTF. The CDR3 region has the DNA TGTGCCAGCAGCTCAGGACAGGGGGCTAGCTATGGCTACACCTTC.

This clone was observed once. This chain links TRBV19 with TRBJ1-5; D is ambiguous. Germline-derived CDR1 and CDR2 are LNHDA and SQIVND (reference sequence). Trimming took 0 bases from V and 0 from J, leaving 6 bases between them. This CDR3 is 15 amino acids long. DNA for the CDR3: TGTGCCAGTAGTATAGAGTCGGGTAGCAATCAGCCCCAGCATTTT. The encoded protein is CASSIESGSNQPQHF.

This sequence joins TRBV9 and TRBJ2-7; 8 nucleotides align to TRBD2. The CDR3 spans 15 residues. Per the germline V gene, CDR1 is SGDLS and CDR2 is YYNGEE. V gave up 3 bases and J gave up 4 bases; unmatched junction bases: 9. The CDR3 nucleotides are TGTGCCAGCAGCGCGGGAGGGACCCGGGGGTACGAGCAGTACTTC. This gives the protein CASSAGGTRGYEQYF.

CDR3: CASSVSGSGELFF. Here the CDR3 DNA reads TGTGCCAGCAGCGTATCAGGTTCCGGGGAGCTGTTTTTT. V and J are TRBV9 and TRBJ2-2; D is uncertain. Trimming cost V 1 base and J 6 bases, with 7 bases left between them. This CDR3 has 13 residues. CDR1 is SGDLS and CDR2 is YYNGEE in the germline V gene. The full variable domain, rest sourced from reference TRBV9 and TRBJ2-2, is DSGVTQTPKHLITATGQRVTLRCSPRSGDLSVYWYQQSLDQGLQFLIQYYNGEERAKGNILERFSAQQFPDLHSELNLSSLELGDSALYFCASSVSGSGELFFGEGSRLTVL.

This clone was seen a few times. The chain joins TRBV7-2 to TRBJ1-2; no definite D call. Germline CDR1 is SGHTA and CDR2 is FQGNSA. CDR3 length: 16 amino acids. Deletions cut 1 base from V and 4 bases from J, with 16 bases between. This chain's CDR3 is CASSLGRGFGAYGYTF. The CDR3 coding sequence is TGTGCCAGCAGCTTAGGTCGGGGTTTTGGAGCCTATGGCTACACCTTC.

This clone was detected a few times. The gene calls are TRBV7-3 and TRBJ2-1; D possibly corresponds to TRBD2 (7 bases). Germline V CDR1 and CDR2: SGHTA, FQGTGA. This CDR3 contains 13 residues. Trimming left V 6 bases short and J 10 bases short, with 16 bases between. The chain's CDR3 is CASSVGGAREQFF. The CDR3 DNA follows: TGTGCCAGCAGTGTGGGGGGGGCACGGGAGCAGTTCTTC.

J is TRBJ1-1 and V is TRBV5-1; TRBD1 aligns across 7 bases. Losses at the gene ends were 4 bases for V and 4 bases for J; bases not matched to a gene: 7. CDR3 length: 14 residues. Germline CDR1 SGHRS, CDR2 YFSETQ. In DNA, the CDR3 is TGCGCCAGCAGCCCGGGGGACAGAACCACTGAAGCTTTCTTT. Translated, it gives CASSPGDRTTEAFF.

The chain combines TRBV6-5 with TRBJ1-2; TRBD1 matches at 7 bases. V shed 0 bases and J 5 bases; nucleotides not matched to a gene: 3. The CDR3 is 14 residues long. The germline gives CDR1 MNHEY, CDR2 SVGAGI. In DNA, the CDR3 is TGTGCCAGCAGTTACTCGAACAGGGGTTATGGCTACACCTTC. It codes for CASSYSNRGYGYTF.

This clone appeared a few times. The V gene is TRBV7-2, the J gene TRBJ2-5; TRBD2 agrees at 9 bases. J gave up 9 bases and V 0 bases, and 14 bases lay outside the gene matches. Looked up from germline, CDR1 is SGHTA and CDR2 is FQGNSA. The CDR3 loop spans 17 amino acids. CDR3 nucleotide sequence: TGTGCCAGCAGCTTAGCTAGCGGGAGCGGTCTCCAAGAATCCCAGTACTTC. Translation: CASSLASGSGLQESQYF.

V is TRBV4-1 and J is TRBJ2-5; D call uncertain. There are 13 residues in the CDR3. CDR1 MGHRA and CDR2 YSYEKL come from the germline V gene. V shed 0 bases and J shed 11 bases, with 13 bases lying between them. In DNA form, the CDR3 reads TGCGCCAGCAGCCAAGAAACGGGTTATGAGCAGTACTTC. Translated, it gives CASSQETGYEQYF.

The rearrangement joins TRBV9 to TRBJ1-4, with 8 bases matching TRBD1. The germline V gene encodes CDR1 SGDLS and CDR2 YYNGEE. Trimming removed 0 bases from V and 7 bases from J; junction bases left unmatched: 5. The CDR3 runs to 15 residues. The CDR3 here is CASSVAGGRAEKLFF. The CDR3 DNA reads TGTGCCAGCAGCGTAGCAGGGGGCAGGGCTGAAAAACTGTTTTTT. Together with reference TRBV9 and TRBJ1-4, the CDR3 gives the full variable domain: DSGVTQTPKHLITATGQRVTLRCSPRSGDLSVYWYQQSLDQGLQFLIQYYNGEERAKGNILERFSAQQFPDLHSELNLSSLELGDSALYFCASSVAGGRAEKLFFGSGTQLSVL.

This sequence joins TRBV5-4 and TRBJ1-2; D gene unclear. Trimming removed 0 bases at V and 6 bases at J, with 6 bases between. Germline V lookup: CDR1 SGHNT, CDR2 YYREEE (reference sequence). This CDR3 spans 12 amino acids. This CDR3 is CASSLVQDGYTF. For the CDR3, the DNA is TGTGCCAGCAGCTTGGTCCAGGATGGCTACACCTTC. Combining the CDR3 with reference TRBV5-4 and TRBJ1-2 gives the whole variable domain ETGVTQSPTHLIKTRGQQVTLRCSSQSGHNTVSWYQQALGQGPQFIFQYYREEENGRGNFPPRFSGLQFPNYSSELNVNALELDDSALYLCASSLVQDGYTFGSGTRLTVV.

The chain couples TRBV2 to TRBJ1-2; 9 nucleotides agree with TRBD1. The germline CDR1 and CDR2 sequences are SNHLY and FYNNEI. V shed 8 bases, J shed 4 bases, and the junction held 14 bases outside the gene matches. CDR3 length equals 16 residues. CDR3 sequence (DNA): TGTGCCAGCCCCCCAACGGACAGGGGTTGGGGCTATGGCTACACCTTC. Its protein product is CASPPTDRGWGYGYTF.

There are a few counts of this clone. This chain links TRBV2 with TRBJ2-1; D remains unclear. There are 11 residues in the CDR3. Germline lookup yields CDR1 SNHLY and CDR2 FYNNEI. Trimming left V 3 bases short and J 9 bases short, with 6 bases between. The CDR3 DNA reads TGTGCCAGCAGTGATAGTTTTGAGCAGTTCTTC. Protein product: CASSDSFEQFF.

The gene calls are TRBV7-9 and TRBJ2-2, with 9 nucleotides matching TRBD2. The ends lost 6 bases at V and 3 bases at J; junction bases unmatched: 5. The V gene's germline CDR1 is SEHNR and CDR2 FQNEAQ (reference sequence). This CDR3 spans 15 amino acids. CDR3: CASSMTSGYTGELFF. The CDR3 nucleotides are TGTGCCAGCAGTATGACTAGCGGTTACACCGGGGAGCTGTTTTTT.

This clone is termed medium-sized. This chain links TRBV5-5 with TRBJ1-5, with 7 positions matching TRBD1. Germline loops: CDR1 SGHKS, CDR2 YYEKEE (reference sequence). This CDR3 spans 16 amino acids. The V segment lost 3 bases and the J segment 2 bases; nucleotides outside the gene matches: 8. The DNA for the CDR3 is TGTGCCAGCAGCTGGGGGACAGCAACAGGCAATCAGCCCCAGCATTTT. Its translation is CASSWGTATGNQPQHF.

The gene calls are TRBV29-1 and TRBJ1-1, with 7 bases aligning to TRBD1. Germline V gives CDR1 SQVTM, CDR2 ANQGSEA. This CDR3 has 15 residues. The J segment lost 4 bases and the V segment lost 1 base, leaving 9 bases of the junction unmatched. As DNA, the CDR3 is TGCAGCGTTGAAGGGCCAGGGGGTCTTACCACTGAAGCTTTCTTT. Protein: CSVEGPGGLTTEAFF.

The CDR3 loop reads CASSQAREGPYEQYF. The CDR3 DNA sequence: TGCGCCAGCAGCCAAGCTCGGGAGGGCCCCTACGAGCAGTACTTC. V usage is TRBV4-3 and J usage is TRBJ2-7; 8 bases line up with TRBD2. Germline V gene sequence: CDR1 LGHNA, CDR2 YSLEER. CDR3 length: 15 amino acids. With V trimmed by 1 base and J by 2 bases, 4 bases remained unmatched.

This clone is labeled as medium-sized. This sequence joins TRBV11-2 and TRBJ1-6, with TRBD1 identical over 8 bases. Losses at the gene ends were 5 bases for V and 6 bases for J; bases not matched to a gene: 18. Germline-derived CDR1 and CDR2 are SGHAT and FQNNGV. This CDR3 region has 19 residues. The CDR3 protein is CASSHRDRRLHCLNSPLHF. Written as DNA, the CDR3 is TGTGCCAGCAGCCACCGGGACAGGCGCCTCCATTGTCTTAATTCACCCCTCCACTTT.

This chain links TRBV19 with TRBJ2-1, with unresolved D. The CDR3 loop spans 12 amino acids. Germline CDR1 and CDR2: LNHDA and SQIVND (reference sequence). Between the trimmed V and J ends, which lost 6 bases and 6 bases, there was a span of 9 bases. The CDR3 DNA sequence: TGTGCCAGTAGCCCTCTAGGCAATGAGCAGTTCTTC. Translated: CASSPLGNEQFF.

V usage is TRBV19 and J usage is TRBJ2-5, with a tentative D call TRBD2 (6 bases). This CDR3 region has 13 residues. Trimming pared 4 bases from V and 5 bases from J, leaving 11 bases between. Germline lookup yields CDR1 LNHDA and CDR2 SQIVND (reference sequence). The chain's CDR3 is CASSSGGTETQYF. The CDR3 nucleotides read TGTGCCAGTAGTAGTGGAGGGACGGAGACCCAGTACTTC.

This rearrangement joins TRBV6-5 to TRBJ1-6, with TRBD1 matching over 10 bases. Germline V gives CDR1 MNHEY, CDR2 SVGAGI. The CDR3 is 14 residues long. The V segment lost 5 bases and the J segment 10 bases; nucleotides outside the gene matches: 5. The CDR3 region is CASSTGTGASPLHF. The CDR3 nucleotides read TGTGCCAGCAGTACCGGGACAGGGGCCTCACCCCTCCACTTT.

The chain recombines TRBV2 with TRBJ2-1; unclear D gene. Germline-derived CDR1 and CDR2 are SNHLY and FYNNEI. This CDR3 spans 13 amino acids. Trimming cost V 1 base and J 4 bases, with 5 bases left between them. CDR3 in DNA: TGTGCCAGCAGTGAAGGGGCTTACAATGAGCAGTTCTTC. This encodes CASSEGAYNEQFF.

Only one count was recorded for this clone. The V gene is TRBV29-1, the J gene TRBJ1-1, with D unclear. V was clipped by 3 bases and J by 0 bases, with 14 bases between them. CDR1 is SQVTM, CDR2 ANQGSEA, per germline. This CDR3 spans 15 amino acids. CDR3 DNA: TGCAGCGTTGATCTCGTGGCAGGCCTGAACACTGAAGCTTTCTTT. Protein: CSVDLVAGLNTEAFF.

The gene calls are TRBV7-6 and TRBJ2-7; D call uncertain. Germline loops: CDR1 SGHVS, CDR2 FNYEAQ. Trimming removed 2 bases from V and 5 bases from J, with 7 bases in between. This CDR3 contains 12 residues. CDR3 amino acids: CASSLNENEQYF. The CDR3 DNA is TGTGCCAGCAGCTTAAATGAGAACGAGCAGTACTTC.

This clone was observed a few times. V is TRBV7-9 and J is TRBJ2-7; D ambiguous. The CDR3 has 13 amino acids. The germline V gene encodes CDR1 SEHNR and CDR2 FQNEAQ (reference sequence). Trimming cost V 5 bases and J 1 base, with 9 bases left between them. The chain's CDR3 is CASSRGSSYEQYF. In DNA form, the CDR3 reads TGTGCCAGCAGCCGAGGAAGTTCCTACGAGCAGTACTTC.